This entry concerns a single TCR beta chain. Germline CDR1 and CDR2: SGHAT and FQNNGV. The CDR3 is made up of 13 amino acids. V was shortened by 3 bases and J by 3 bases, with 8 bases between the two germline ends. Profiling relied on immunoSEQ multiplex PCR, and the TCRdb table lists in-frame clones only, not all of them. Of over 150,000 clones listed, roughly nine tenths are singletons. This sample is drawn from a study of blood T cell repertoires in COVID-19. Across the whole study: Nucleic acid was either cDNA or gDNA, and it came from T cells, B-cell-depleted T cells, or PBMCs.

The receptor was derived from a man aged 70-80 years with active or convalescent COVID-19. The sequenced material came from peripheral blood. The chain is built from TRBV11-2 and TRBJ1-1; no clear D. CDR3 loop: CASSLSRDTEAFF. The CDR3 coding sequence is TGTGCCAGCAGCTTGTCCCGGGACACTGAAGCTTTCTTT.